The 27 T cell receptor beta chains given below trace back to one sample, sequenced in a study of shared clonotypes between healthy human individuals. Using immunoSEQ multiplex PCR, the repertoire was profiled, and TCRdb retains in-frame clones only, with some absent. Of around 320,000 clones listed, around nine tenths were seen once; the top ten hold 15% to 20%. The sample comprised memory CD8+ T cells sorted from blood. Subset described: CD45RO+ cells pooled with CCR7-negative TemRA cells. These receptors all stem from a man in his late teens or twenties in good health.

The chain couples TRBV5-4 to TRBJ2-4; 7 nucleotides agree with TRBD1. CDR3 size: 13 residues. Germline V lookup: CDR1 SGHNT, CDR2 YYREEE (reference sequence). The V gene end was trimmed by 7 bases and the J gene end by 4 bases; junction bases not matched to a gene: 5. The CDR3 DNA reads as TGTGCCAGCTCCCAGACAGGGAAAAACATTCAGTACTTC. Protein product: CASSQTGKNIQYF.

The chain recombines TRBV7-9 with TRBJ2-5; D call uncertain. This CDR3 is built from 11 residues. The germline CDR1 and CDR2 sequences are SEHNR and FQNEAQ (reference sequence). V gave up 3 bases and J gave up 7 bases, with 6 bases separating them. The CDR3 DNA follows: TGTGCCAGCAGCTTTTCGGGGACCCAGTACTTC. It codes for CASSFSGTQYF.

This rearrangement joins TRBV28 to TRBJ2-7; D may be TRBD2 (6 bases). The V end was cut by 5 bases, the J end by 2 bases, with 22 bases between. Germline CDR1 is MDHEN and CDR2 is SYDVKM. CDR3 length equals 17 residues. DNA of the CDR3: TGTGCCAGCAGTATCTTCGACTTTGGGGGGTTCACCTACGAGCAGTACTTC. Translating it yields CASSIFDFGGFTYEQYF.

The V call is TRBV10-1, the J call TRBJ2-3, with TRBD1 matching over 9 bases. The germline V gene has CDR1 WNHNN and CDR2 SYGVQD (reference sequence). CDR3 length: 16 amino acids. The V and J ends lost 0 bases and 3 bases, in that order; junction bases with no gene match: 4. The CDR3 protein is CASSESEGQGTDTQYF. CDR3 nucleotides: TGCGCCAGCAGTGAGTCGGAGGGACAGGGAACAGATACGCAGTATTTT.

V is TRBV2 and J is TRBJ2-7; 7 positions agree with TRBD2. This CDR3 is 14 amino acids long. Per the germline V gene, CDR1 is SNHLY and CDR2 is FYNNEI. CDR3 loop: CARPRKGLRYEQYF. The CDR3 bases are TGTGCTAGACCAAGGAAGGGACTACGCTACGAGCAGTACTTC.

With respect to this clone: At the DNA level, this CDR3 is encoded by other sequences in the same sample as well. The rearrangement joins TRBV29-1 to TRBJ1-1; 7 nucleotides agree with TRBD1. V was clipped by 6 bases and J by 3 bases; unmatched bases: 1. CDR3 length equals 11 residues. Germline assignment: CDR1 SQVTM and CDR2 ANQGSEA. CDR3: CSVQGDTEAFF. In DNA form, the CDR3 reads TGCAGCGTGCAGGGGGACACTGAAGCTTTCTTT.

The V call is TRBV11-2, the J call TRBJ2-7; D remains unclear. The CDR3 runs to 11 residues. Trimming took off 2 bases at V and 6 bases at J, with 5 bases between the two ends. Germline assignment: CDR1 SGHAT and CDR2 FQNNGV. CDR3 bases: TGTGCCAGCAGCTTAACCGCCGAGCAGTACTTC. It encodes CASSLTAEQYF.

V gene TRBV6-1 combines with J gene TRBJ2-2; D assignment may be TRBD1 or TRBD2 (5 bases each). V was pared by 2 bases and J by 6 bases, with 13 bases between. This CDR3 is built from 15 residues. The germline CDR1 and CDR2 sequences are MNHNS and SASEGT. The CDR3 loop is CASSEPRGAAGELFF. The CDR3 coding sequence is TGTGCCAGCAGTGAACCCCGAGGGGCAGCCGGGGAGCTGTTTTTT.

This clone was detected only a few times. The chain links TRBV4-1 to TRBJ2-7, with D possibly TRBD1 on 5 matching bases. CDR1 is MGHRA, CDR2 YSYEKL, per germline. With 1 base removed from V and 3 bases from J, the gap between germline ends came to 10 bases. The CDR3 loop spans 14 amino acids. The CDR3 region is CASSQAAGRYEQYF. The CDR3, as DNA: TGCGCCAGCAGCCAAGCGGCAGGGCGCTACGAGCAGTACTTC.

The chain's CDR3 is CASSVGQSTEQYF. The CDR3 region has the DNA TGTGCCAGCAGCGTAGGACAGTCAACCGAGCAGTACTTC. J is TRBJ2-7 and V is TRBV9; tentative D call: TRBD1 (5 bases). In germline, CDR1 is SGDLS, CDR2 YYNGEE. The V end lost 0 bases, the J end lost 6 bases, and 10 bases lay between the germline ends. The CDR3 covers 13 residues.

The chain combines TRBV27 with TRBJ2-3; the D call may be TRBD1 or TRBD2 (5 bases each). V shed 5 bases and J shed 14 bases, with 17 bases lying between them. The CDR3 totals 12 residues. CDR1 is MNHEY and CDR2 is SMNVEV in the germline V gene (reference sequence). Here the CDR3 DNA reads TGTGCCAGCAGTCCACGACCCACAGGACTGTATTTT. It yields the protein CASSPRPTGLYF.

The chain carries TRBV7-2 and TRBJ2-7; TRBD1 aligns across 8 bases. From germline, CDR1 is SGHTA and CDR2 FQGNSA. The trim removed 1 base at V and 0 bases at J, leaving 8 bases unmatched. This CDR3 comprises 17 residues. The CDR3 region has the DNA TGTGCCAGCAGCTTAGGTCTGGACAGGGATCCCTCCTACGAGCAGTACTTC. It codes for CASSLGLDRDPSYEQYF.

V usage is TRBV7-9 and J usage is TRBJ2-7; 8 bases are a match to TRBD2. V trimming: 5 bases; J trimming: 5 bases; junction bases outside the gene matches: 11. This CDR3 has 15 residues. In germline, CDR1 is SEHNR, CDR2 FQNEAQ (reference sequence). CDR3 region: CASSDTSGSMNEQYF. The CDR3, as DNA: TGTGCCAGCAGCGACACTAGCGGATCGATGAACGAGCAGTACTTC.

The CDR3 DNA sequence: TGCGCCAGCAGCCAAGGTGGGGTCACTGAAGCTTTCTTT. This translates into CASSQGGVTEAFF. J is TRBJ1-1 and V is TRBV4-1; the D is unclear. Germline loops: CDR1 MGHRA, CDR2 YSYEKL. This CDR3 is 13 amino acids long. V was pared by 1 base and J by 4 bases, with 7 bases between.

At least ten counts were recorded for this clone. This specimen includes other DNA sequences encoding the same CDR3. The chain carries TRBV27 and TRBJ2-7, with D possibly matching TRBD2 (5 bases). The CDR3 spans 14 residues. The germline V gene has CDR1 MNHEY and CDR2 SMNVEV (reference sequence). V was clipped by 5 bases and J by 4 bases, with 15 bases between them. The CDR3 loop reads CASSHRGSLYEQYF. The CDR3 DNA is TGTGCCAGCAGTCATAGAGGGAGTCTATACGAGCAGTACTTC.

The chain carries TRBV30 and TRBJ2-7; tentatively, D is TRBD2 (5 bases). CDR1 GTSNPN and CDR2 SVGIG come from the germline V gene (reference sequence). This CDR3 has 14 residues. The V gene lost 3 bases and the J gene lost 1 base, with 13 bases spanning the gap. The chain's CDR3 is CAWRNPGISYEQYF. The CDR3 DNA follows: TGTGCCTGGAGAAACCCGGGAATTTCCTACGAGCAGTACTTC.

This rearrangement joins TRBV2 to TRBJ1-1, with TRBD1 matching 7 bases. The CDR3 contains 13 residues. Germline V gene sequence: CDR1 SNHLY, CDR2 FYNNEI. V lost 5 bases, J lost 4 bases, and 4 bases stayed unmatched. The CDR3 protein is CASSPDRATEAFF. CDR3 DNA: TGTGCCAGCAGTCCAGACAGGGCCACTGAAGCTTTCTTT.

This rearrangement joins TRBV4-1 to TRBJ2-5, with D maybe TRBD1 (5 bases). The germline V gene has CDR1 MGHRA and CDR2 YSYEKL. This CDR3 contains 12 residues. The V end was cut by 6 bases, the J end by 3 bases, with 8 bases between. In DNA, the CDR3 is TGCGCCAGCAGGGGGCTTGAAGAGACCCAGTACTTC. Encoded protein: CASRGLEETQYF.

Note on this clone: Other DNA sequences in the sample encode the same CDR3. The V and J genes are TRBV13 and TRBJ2-7, with D possibly matching TRBD2 (6 bases). Deletions cut 5 bases from V and 0 bases from J, with 8 bases between. Germline CDR1 and CDR2: PRHDT and FYEKMQ (reference sequence). The CDR3 covers 13 residues. CDR3 sequence (DNA): TGTGCCAGCAGCCCGGAGGGCTCCTACGAGCAGTACTTC. Translated: CASSPEGSYEQYF.

Here the CDR3 DNA reads TGTGCCAGCAGCTTAGCGCTGGGAGGTAATGAAAAACTGTTTTTT. This translates into CASSLALGGNEKLFF. The J gene is TRBJ1-4, the V gene TRBV7-9; D is ambiguous. The CDR3 length is 15 residues. Between the trimmed V and J ends, which lost 0 bases and 4 bases, there was a span of 9 bases. CDR1 and CDR2 from the germline V gene are SEHNR and FQNEAQ (reference sequence). The full variable domain, in which reference TRBV7-9 and TRBJ1-4 provide the parts outside the CDR3, is DTGVSQNPRHKITKRGQNVTFRCDPISEHNRLYWYRQTLGQGPEFLTYFQNEAQLEKSRLLSDRFSAERPKGSFSTLEIQRTEQGDSAMYLCASSLALGGNEKLFFGSGTQLSVL.

This clone was recorded once. The chain has TRBV6-6 and TRBJ1-4, with 7 bases lining up with TRBD1. The CDR3 loop spans 13 amino acids. Germline values: CDR1 MNHNY, CDR2 SVGAGI (reference sequence). V lost 6 bases to trimming and J lost 10 bases; unmatched junction nucleotides: 8. CDR3: CASSSGGSGKLFF. For the CDR3, the DNA is TGTGCCAGCAGCTCAGGGGGGTCTGGAAAACTGTTTTTT.

V and J are TRBV13 and TRBJ2-1; 8 nucleotides agree with TRBD2. V shed 8 bases, J shed 2 bases, and the junction held 8 bases outside the gene matches. The CDR3 extends over 15 amino acids. Germline CDR1 PRHDT, CDR2 FYEKMQ (reference sequence). The CDR3 sequence: CASRPGTSPYNEQFF. DNA of the CDR3: TGTGCCAGCCGCCCCGGGACTAGTCCCTACAATGAGCAGTTCTTC.

The chain employs TRBV11-2 and TRBJ2-1, with D perhaps given as TRBD1 or TRBD2 (5 bases each). The CDR3 is 17 residues long. The ends were cut back, 1 base at V and 4 bases at J, with 17 bases in the middle. Germline V lookup: CDR1 SGHAT, CDR2 FQNNGV. This CDR3 is CASSLAPGTNEYNEQFF. The CDR3 nucleotides read TGTGCCAGCAGCTTAGCCCCCGGGACCAACGAATACAATGAGCAGTTCTTC.

This clone was seen ten or more times. The J gene is TRBJ1-1, the V gene TRBV6-1; possibly TRBD1 for D (5 bases). Trimming cost V 7 bases and J 4 bases, with 16 bases left between them. The CDR3 runs 14 residues. Germline assignment: CDR1 MNHNS and CDR2 SASEGT. In DNA form, the CDR3 reads TGTGCCAGCACTGGGGGGGAGCTAGGCACTGAAGCTTTCTTT. It translates to CASTGGELGTEAFF.

This sequence joins TRBV5-1 and TRBJ2-1; weak D call: TRBD1 (6 bases). Germline V gives CDR1 SGHRS, CDR2 YFSETQ. The CDR3 has 15 residues. V shed 4 bases and J shed 4 bases, with 15 bases lying between them. As DNA, the CDR3 is TGCGCCAGCAGCCCTGGGAGACAGGTGTACAATGAGCAGTTCTTC. Its translation is CASSPGRQVYNEQFF.

A word on this clone: A much larger clonotype is one base distant, so this may be a read error. The same CDR3 is also encoded by other DNA sequences in this sample. V usage is TRBV7-2 and J usage is TRBJ2-7, with D unclear. CDR1 is SGHTA and CDR2 is FQGNSA in the germline V gene. The CDR3 sequence is 11 residues long. The V gene lost 5 bases and the J gene lost 3 bases, with 5 bases spanning the gap. The CDR3 is CASSTNYEQYF. The CDR3 DNA is TGTGCCAGCAGCACCAACTACGAGCAGTACTTC.

The rearrangement uses TRBV28 and TRBJ2-7; D might be TRBD1 (7 bases). CDR1 and CDR2 from the germline V gene are MDHEN and SYDVKM. CDR3 length: 14 amino acids. Deletions cut 5 bases from V and 5 bases from J, with 16 bases between. DNA of the CDR3: TGTGCCAGCAGTCCCTTACAGGGGAGGCACGAGCAGTACTTC. Translating gives CASSPLQGRHEQYF.